This T cell receptor beta chain derives from a study of long-term antiretroviral therapy in people with HIV (dated by TCRdb to between 2022 and 2023). Study-wide context: Collection of the earliest samples took place about a decade ahead of the 2015 WHO recommendation for immediate ART, at a time when ART was typically delayed until CD4 counts fell. A total of under 250 cryopreserved PBMC samples were contributed to the cohort by 30 adults with confirmed HIV infection, with samples collected serially over a mean of roughly six years (range 1-12). Whether ART initiation and durable HIV suppression were associated with changes in peripheral blood TRB repertoire composition and diversity was tested in a retrospective serial study. Eleven of the 30 participants with HIV were female. No cross-contamination during QIAcube processing was seen in test extractions of a monoclonal T-cell line run alongside a few dozen polyclonal samples. Results and caveats for the whole study, not just this receptor: Expanded TRB clones identified before ART initiation dominated the repertoire at all time points, although this dominance fluctuated and declined in many PLHIV after ART. ART initiation was associated with a significant increase in TRB diversity, but diversity stayed significantly below transplant donor controls even after long-term ART. Because pre-ART samples had limited cell numbers, profiling was done on unsorted PBMC rather than on sorted CD4+ and CD8+ T cells. Because PBMC availability was limited, only the TCR beta chain was sequenced, with no alpha chain pairing. HIV repertoires had narrower CDR3 length ranges than controls, and the network structure suggested an antigen-experienced repertoire that shifted only slightly toward naive after ART. Inferences about post-ART repertoire changes are limited because no data were available on ART adherence, viral resistance or therapy changes. The samples were dated from the mid-2000s to the late 2010s, and the ART regimens that were used may be less effective than current ART regimens.

Participants were included only if at least one PBMC sample before ART initiation and at least two post-ART samples were available. All participants with HIV were treated in the United States of America. Cryopreserved samples of about 0.95-11 million PBMC were thawed and washed before DNA extraction. At the time of the earliest PBMC sample for each participant with HIV, ages ranged from about 23 to 60 years. Per participant, PBMC samples came from 1-4 timepoints prior to ART initiation and 2-8 timepoints following ART initiation, for a median of 7 samples. Serial HIV viral load, CD4+ T-cell count, ART history and demographic data were obtained for every participant. Using a Qiagen kit on a QIAcube, genomic DNA was extracted from unsorted PBMC, with samples processed in batches of 12. From the germline V gene, CDR1 is SQVTM and CDR2 is ANQGSEA. There are 13 amino acids in the CDR3, from cysteine to phenylalanine inclusive. The read is trimmed to its CDR3 DNA, 39 bases read in frame from base 1. Trimming costs V 0 bases and J 5 bases, and their ends lie 8 bases apart.

The immunoSEQ hsTCRB v3.0 assay was used at survey level resolution to sequence the TRB variable region. A depth of about 35,000-50,000 T-cell genomes per sample was targeted for TRB sequencing. Pooled TRB libraries were sequenced on an Illumina MiSeq with a v3 150-cycle kit. As for the authors' bioinformatics: Repertoire analysis was run in R within a reproducible Nextflow workflow that covered QC, data transformation and analysis. Custom analyses were implemented in LymphoSeq2, an R package for AIRR-Seq data exploration. Several samples yielding fewer than 5000 total TRB sequences were excluded, leaving approximately 190 analyzed HIV repertoires. Among the approximately 180 HIV repertoires that were kept, approximately 61 were collected before ART initiation and roughly 130 were collected after ART initiation. Repertoires were downsampled to 5000 TRB nucleotide sequences, and summary statistics were averaged over 100 downsampling iterations. TRB sequences were retained for analysis only if CDR3 regions of at least seven amino acids were present. Diversity was measured with a Shannon entropy-derived clonality score and the Gini coefficient. In the repertoire networks, any two of the top 5000 CDR3 amino acid sequences were linked whenever the two sequences differed by an edit distance of one. GLIPH2 predicted antigen specificity groups and MHC restriction for TRB CDR3 amino acid sequences. To flag known associations with CMV, EBV, HIV or tissue antigens, CDR3 amino acid sequences were compared against VDJdb and McPAS-TCR. Pre-ART, post-ART and control groups were compared with Wilcoxon signed-rank tests and Holm-Bonferroni correction. TCRdb carries this immuneACCESS record with in-frame sequences only. Its versions omit some clonotypes, under half of them owing to an unresolved V gene in the studies checked, with the rest unexplained. V, J and clone size were drawn from that table, and D and trimming were deduced from the DNA. This sample holds fewer than 30,000 clones; roughly 79% were observed only once. 11% of the sample is held by the ten biggest clonotypes.

This clone was detected a few times. This clone's antigen is unknown. Base quality data are lacking; no much larger clone is found one base away. The source was unsorted PBMCs, collected 2.1 years after starting antiretroviral therapy. The origin of this receptor is a man aged 30 to 45 with HIV. Here the chain combines TRBV29-1 and TRBJ2-1; there is no confident call for the D gene. The CDR3 protein is CSVEEDVNNEQFF. The DNA sequence reads TGCAGCGTTGAAGAGGACGTAAACAATGAGCAGTTCTTC.